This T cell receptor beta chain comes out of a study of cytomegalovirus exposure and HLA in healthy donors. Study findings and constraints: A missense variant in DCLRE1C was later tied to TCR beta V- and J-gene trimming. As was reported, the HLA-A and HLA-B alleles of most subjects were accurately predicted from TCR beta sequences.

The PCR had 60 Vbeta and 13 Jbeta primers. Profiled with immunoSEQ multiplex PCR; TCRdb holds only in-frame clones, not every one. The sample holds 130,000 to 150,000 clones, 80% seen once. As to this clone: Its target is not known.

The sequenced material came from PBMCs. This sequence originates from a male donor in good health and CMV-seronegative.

The CDR3 DNA is TGTGCCAGCACTTCCCCTGGGGGGGTAGTAGGAGGTCAGCCCCAGCATTTT. This sequence encodes CASTSPGGVVGGQPQHF. This chain links TRBV28 with TRBJ1-5, with D perhaps TRBD1 (5 bases). The CDR3 length is 17 residues. The germline CDR1 and CDR2 sequences are MDHEN and SYDVKM. The V gene lost 7 bases and the J gene lost 6 bases, with 25 bases spanning the gap.